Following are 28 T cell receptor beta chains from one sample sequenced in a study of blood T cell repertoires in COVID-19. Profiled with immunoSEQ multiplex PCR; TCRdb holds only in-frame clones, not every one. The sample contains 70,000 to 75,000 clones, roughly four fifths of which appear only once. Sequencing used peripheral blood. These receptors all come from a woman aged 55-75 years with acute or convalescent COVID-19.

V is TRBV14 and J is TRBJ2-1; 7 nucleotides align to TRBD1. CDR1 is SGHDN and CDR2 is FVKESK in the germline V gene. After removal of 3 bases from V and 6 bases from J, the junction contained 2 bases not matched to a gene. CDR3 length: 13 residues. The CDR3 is CASSQGQLNEQFF. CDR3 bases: TGTGCCAGCAGCCAGGGACAGCTCAATGAGCAGTTCTTC.

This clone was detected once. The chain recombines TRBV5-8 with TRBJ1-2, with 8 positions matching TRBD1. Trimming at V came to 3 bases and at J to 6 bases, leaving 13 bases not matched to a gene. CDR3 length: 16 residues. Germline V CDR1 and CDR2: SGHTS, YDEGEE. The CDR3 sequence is CASSSFISGQGDGYTF. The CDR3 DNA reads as TGTGCCAGCAGCTCCTTCATTAGCGGACAGGGTGATGGCTACACCTTC.

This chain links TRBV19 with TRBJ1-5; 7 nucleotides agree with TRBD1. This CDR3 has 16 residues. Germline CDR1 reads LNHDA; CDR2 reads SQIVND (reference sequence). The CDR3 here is CATKGGGRVGDQPQHF. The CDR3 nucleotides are TGTGCTACTAAAGGAGGGGGCCGCGTCGGGGATCAGCCCCAGCATTTT. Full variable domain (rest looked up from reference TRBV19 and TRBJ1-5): DGGITQSPKYLFRKEGQNVTLSCEQNLNHDAMYWYRQDPGQGLRLIYYSQIVNDFQKGDIAEGYSVSREKKESFPLTVTSAQKNPTAFYLCATKGGGRVGDQPQHFGDGTRLSIL.

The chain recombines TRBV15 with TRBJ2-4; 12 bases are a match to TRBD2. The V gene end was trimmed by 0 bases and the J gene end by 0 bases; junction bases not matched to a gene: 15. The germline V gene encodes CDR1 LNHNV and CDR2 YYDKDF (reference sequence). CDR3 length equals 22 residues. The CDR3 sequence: CATSRDPATSGSLGLAKNIQYF. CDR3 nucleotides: TGTGCCACCAGCAGAGATCCAGCGACTAGCGGGAGTTTGGGGTTAGCCAAAAACATTCAGTACTTC.

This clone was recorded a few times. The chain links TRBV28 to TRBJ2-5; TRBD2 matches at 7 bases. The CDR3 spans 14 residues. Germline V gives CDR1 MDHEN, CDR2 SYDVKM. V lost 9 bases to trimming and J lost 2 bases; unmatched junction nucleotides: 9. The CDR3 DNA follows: TGTGCCAGTACAATTGGGGGGGGGCAAGAGACCCAGTACTTC. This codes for CASTIGGGQETQYF.

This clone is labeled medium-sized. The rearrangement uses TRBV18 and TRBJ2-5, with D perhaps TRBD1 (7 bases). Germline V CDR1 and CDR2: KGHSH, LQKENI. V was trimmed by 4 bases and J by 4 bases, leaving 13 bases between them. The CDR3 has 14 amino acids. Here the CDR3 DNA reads TGTGCCAGCTCACAGAACAGGGGAGGAGAGACCCAGTACTTC. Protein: CASSQNRGGETQYF.

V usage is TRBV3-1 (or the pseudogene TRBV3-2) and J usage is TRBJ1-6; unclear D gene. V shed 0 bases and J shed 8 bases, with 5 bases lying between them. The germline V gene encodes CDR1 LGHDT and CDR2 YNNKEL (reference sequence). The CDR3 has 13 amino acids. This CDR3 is CASSQDGDSPLHF. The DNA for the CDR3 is TGTGCCAGCAGCCAAGACGGGGATTCACCCCTCCACTTT.

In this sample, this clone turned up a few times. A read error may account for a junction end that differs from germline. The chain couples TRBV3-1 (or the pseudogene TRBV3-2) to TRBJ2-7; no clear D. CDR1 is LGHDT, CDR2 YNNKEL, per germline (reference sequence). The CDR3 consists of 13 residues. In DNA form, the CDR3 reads TGTGCCAGCAGTCAAGCTGTCTCCTACGAGCAGTACTTC. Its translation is CASSQAVSYEQYF.

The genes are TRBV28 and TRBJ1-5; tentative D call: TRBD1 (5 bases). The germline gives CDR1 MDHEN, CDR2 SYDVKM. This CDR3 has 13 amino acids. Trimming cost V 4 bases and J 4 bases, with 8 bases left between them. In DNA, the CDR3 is TGTGCCAGCAGTTGGGGGAGGAATCAGCCCCAGCATTTT. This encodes CASSWGRNQPQHF.

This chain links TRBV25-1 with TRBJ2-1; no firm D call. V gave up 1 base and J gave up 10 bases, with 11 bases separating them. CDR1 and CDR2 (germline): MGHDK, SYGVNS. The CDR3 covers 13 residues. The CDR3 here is CASSEWADGEQFF. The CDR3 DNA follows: TGTGCCAGCAGTGAATGGGCCGATGGGGAGCAGTTCTTC.

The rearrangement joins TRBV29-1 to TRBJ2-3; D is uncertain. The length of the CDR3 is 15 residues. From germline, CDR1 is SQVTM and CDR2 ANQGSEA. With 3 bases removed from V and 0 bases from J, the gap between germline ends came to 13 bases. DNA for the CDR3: TGCAGCGTTGATTGGAGCAAGGAGAGCACAGATACGCAGTATTTT. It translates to CSVDWSKESTDTQYF.

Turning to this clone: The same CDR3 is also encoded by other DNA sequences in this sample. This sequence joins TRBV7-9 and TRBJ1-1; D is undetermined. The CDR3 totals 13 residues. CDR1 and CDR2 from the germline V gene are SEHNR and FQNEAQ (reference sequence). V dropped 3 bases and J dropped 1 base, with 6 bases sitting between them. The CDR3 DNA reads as TGTGCCAGCAGCTTGCGGGAGAACACTGAAGCTTTCTTT. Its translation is CASSLRENTEAFF.

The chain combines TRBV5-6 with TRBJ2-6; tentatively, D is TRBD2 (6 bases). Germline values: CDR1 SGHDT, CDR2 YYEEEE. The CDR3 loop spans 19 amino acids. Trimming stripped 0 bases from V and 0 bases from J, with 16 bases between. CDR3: CASSLELAWKSSGANVLTF. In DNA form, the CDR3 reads TGTGCCAGCAGCTTGGAACTAGCCTGGAAGAGCTCTGGGGCCAACGTCCTGACTTTC.

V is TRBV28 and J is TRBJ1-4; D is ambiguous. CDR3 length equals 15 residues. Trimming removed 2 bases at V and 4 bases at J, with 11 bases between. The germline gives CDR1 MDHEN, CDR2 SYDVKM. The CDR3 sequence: CASSLTGYGNEKLFF. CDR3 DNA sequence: TGTGCCAGCAGTTTAACGGGTTACGGTAATGAAAAACTGTTTTTT.

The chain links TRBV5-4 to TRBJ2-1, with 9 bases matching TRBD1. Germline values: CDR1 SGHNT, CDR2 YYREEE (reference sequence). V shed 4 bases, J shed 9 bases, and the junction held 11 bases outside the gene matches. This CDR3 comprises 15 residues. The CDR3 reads CASSLSTGGHGEQFF. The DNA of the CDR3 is TGTGCCAGCAGCCTGTCGACAGGGGGGCACGGTGAGCAGTTCTTC. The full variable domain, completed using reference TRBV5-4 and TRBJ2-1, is ETGVTQSPTHLIKTRGQQVTLRCSSQSGHNTVSWYQQALGQGPQFIFQYYREEENGRGNFPPRFSGLQFPNYSSELNVNALELDDSALYLCASSLSTGGHGEQFFGPGTRLTVL.

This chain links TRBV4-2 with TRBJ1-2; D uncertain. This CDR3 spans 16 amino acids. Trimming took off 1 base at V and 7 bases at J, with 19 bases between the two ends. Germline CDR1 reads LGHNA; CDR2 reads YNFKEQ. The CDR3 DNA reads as TGTGCCAGCAGCCAAGTCCAACACGGAGGGAGGCTTGGCTACACCTTC. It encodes CASSQVQHGGRLGYTF.

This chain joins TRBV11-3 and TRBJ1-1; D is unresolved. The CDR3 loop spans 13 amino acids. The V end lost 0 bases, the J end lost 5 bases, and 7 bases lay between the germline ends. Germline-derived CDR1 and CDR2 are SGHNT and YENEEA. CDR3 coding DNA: TGTGCCAGCAGCTTAGATAGTCGGACTGAAGCTTTCTTT. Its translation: CASSLDSRTEAFF.

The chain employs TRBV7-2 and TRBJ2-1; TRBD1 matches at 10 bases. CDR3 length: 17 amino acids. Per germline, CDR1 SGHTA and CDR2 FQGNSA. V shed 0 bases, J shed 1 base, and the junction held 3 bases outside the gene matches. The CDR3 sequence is CASSLARTGGSYNEQFF. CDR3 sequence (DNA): TGTGCCAGCAGCTTAGCGAGGACAGGGGGTTCCTACAATGAGCAGTTCTTC. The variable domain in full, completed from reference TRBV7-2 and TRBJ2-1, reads GAGVSQSPSNKVTEKGKDVELRCDPISGHTALYWYRQSLGQGLEFLIYFQGNSAPDKSGLPSDRFSAERTGGSVSTLTIQRTQQEDSAVYLCASSLARTGGSYNEQFFGPGTRLTVL.

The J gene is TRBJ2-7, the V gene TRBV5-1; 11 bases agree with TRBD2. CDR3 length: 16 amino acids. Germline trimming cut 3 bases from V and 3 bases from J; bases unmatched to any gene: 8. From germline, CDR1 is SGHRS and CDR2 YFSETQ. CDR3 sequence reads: CASSWTGTSGGYEQYF. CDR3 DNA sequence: TGCGCCAGCAGCTGGACCGGGACTAGCGGAGGCTACGAGCAGTACTTC.

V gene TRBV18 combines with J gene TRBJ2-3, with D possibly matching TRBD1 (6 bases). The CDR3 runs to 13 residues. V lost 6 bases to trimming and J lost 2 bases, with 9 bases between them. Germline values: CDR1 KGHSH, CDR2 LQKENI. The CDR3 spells CASSRTATDTQYF. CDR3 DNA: TGTGCCAGCTCTCGGACAGCCACAGATACGCAGTATTTT. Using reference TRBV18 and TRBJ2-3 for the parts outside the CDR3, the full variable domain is NAGVMQNPRHLVRRRGQEARLRCSPMKGHSHVYWYRQLPEEGLKFMVYLQKENIIDESGMPKERFSAEFPKEGPSILRIQQVVRGDSAAYFCASSRTATDTQYFGPGTRLTVL.

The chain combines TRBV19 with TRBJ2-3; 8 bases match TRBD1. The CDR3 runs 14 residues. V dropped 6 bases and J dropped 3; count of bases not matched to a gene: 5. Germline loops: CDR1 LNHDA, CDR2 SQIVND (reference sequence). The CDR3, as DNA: TGTGCCAGTAGCAGGGGGCAATTTACAGATACGCAGTATTTT. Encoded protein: CASSRGQFTDTQYF.

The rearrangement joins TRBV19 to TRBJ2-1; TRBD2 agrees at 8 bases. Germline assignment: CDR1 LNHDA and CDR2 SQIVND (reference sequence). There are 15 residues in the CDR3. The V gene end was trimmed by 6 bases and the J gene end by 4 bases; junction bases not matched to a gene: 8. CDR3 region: CASSLAGQVYNEQFF. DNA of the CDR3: TGTGCCAGTAGCTTAGCGGGACAAGTGTACAATGAGCAGTTCTTC. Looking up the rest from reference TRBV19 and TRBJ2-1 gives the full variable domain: DGGITQSPKYLFRKEGQNVTLSCEQNLNHDAMYWYRQDPGQGLRLIYYSQIVNDFQKGDIAEGYSVSREKKESFPLTVTSAQKNPTAFYLCASSLAGQVYNEQFFGPGTRLTVL.

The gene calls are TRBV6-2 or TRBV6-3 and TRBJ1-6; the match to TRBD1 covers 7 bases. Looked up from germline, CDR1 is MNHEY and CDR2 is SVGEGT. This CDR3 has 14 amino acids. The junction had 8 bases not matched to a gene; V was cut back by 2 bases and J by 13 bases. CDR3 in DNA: TGTGCCAGCAGTTACGACAGGGCGGTTCGGCCCCTCCACTTT. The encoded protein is CASSYDRAVRPLHF.

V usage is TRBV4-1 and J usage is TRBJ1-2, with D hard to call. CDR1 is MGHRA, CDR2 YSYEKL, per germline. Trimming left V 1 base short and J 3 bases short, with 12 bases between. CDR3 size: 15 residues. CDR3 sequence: CASSQVQQTDYGYTF. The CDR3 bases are TGCGCCAGCAGCCAAGTACAACAAACAGACTATGGCTACACCTTC.

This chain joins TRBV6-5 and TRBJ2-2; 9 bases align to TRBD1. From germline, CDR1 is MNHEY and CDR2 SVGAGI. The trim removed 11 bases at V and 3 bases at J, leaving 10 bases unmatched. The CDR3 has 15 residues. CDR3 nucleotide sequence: TGTGCCGGAAGATTGGGACAGGGCTACACCGGGGAGCTGTTTTTT. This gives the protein CAGRLGQGYTGELFF.

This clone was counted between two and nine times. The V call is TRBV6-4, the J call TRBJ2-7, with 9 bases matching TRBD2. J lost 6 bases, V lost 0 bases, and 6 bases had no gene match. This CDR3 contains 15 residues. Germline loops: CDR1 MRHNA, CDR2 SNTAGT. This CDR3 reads CASSDSSLAGFEQYF. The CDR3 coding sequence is TGTGCCAGCAGTGACTCGAGTCTAGCGGGGTTCGAGCAGTACTTC.

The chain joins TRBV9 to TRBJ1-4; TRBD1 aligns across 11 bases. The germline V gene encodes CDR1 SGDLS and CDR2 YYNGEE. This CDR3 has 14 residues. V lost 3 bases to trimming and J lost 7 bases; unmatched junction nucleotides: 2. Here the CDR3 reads CASSGDRGSEKLFF. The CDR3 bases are TGTGCCAGCAGCGGGGACAGGGGGAGTGAAAAACTGTTTTTT.

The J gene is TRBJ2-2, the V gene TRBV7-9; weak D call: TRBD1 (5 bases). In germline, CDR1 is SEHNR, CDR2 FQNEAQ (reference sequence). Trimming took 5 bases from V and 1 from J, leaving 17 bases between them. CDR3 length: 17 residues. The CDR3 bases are TGTGCCAGCAGCCGTCTTCCAGGGAAATTGAACACCGGGGAGCTGTTTTTT. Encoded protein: CASSRLPGKLNTGELFF.